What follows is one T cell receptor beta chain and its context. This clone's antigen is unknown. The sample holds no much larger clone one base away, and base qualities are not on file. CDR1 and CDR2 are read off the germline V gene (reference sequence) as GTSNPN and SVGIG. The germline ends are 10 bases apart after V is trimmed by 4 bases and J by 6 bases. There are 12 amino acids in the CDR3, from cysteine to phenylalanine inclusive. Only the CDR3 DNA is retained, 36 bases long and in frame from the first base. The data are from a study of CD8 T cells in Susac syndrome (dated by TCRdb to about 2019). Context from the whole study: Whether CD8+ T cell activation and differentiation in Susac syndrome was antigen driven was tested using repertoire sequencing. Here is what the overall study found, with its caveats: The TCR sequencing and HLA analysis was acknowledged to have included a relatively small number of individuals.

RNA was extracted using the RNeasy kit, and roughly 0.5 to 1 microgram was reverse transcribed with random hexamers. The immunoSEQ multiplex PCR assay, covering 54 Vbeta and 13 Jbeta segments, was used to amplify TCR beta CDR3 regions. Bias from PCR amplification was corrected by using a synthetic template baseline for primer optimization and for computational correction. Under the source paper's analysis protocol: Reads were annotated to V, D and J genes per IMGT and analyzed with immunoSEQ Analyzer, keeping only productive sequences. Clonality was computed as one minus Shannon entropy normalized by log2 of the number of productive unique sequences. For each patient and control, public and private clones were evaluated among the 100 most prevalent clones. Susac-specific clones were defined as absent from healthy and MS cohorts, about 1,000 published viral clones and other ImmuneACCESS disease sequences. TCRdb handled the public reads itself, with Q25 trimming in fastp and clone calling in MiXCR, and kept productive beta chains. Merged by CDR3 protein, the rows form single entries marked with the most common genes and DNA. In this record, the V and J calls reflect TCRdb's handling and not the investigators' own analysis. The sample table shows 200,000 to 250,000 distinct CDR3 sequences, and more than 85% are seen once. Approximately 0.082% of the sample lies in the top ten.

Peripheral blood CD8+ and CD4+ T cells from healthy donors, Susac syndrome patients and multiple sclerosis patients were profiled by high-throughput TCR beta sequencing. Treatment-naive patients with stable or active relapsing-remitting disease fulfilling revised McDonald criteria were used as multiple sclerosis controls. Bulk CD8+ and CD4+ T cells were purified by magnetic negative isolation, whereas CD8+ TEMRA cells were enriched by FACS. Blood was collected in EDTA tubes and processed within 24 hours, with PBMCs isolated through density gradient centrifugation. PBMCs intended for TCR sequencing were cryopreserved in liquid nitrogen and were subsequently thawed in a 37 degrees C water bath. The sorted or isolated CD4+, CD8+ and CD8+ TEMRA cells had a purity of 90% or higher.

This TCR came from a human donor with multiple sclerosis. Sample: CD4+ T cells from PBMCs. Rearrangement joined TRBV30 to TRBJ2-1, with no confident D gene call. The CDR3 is CAWTPGLNEQFF. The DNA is TGTGCCTGGACCCCAGGCCTCAATGAGCAGTTCTTC.